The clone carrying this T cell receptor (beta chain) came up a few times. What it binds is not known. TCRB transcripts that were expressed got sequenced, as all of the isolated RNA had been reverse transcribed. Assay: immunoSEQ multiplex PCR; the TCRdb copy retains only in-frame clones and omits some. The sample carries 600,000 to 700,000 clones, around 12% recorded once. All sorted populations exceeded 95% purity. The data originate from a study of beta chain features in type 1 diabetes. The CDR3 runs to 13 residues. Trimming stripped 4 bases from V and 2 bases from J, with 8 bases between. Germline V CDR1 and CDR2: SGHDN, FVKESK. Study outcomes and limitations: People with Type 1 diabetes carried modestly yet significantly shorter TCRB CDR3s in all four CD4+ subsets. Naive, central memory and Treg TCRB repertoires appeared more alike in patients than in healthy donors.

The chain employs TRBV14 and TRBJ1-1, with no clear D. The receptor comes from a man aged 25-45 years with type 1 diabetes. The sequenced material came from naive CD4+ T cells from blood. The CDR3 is CASSLTPNTEAFF. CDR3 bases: TGTGCCAGCAGCCTGACCCCCAACACTGAAGCTTTCTTT.